One sample yielded the 16 T cell receptor beta chains listed below, sequenced in a study of beta chain features in type 1 diabetes. The antigens of these receptors remain unknown. General observations from the study: TCRB CDR3s from Type 1 diabetes patients were moderately but significantly shorter in all four CD4+ subsets.

Every bit of the isolated RNA underwent reverse transcription, so sequencing read expressed TCRB transcripts. Method: immunoSEQ multiplex PCR; TCRdb's copy keeps in-frame clones and lacks some. The table has about 230,000 clones, 16% seen once. The source material was naive CD4+ T cells from blood. The receptor set was obtained from a man aged 25-45 years with type 1 diabetes.

The chain is built from TRBV30 and TRBJ1-4, with TRBD1 matching 8 bases. The V gene's germline CDR1 is GTSNPN and CDR2 SVGIG (reference sequence). Losses at the gene ends were 0 bases for V and 11 bases for J; bases not matched to a gene: 8. The CDR3 sequence is 14 residues long. The CDR3 sequence is CAWSVGQGLLKLFF. In DNA, the CDR3 is TGTGCCTGGAGTGTTGGACAGGGTCTTCTGAAACTGTTTTTT. Variable domain in full (rest from reference TRBV30 and TRBJ1-4): SQTIHQWPATLVQPVGSPLSLECTVEGTSNPNLYWYRQAAGRGLQLLFYSVGIGQISSEVPQNLSASRPQDRQFILSSKKLLLSDSGFYLCAWSVGQGLLKLFFGSGTQLSVL.

This clone was seen a handful of times. The rearrangement uses TRBV27 and TRBJ2-5; D gene ambiguous. Germline values: CDR1 MNHEY, CDR2 SMNVEV (reference sequence). V lost 2 bases and J lost 5, with 9 bases in between. The CDR3 length is 13 residues. CDR3 protein: CASSLVQRETQYF. In nucleotides, the CDR3 is TGTGCCAGCAGTTTAGTGCAAAGGGAGACCCAGTACTTC.

This chain joins TRBV2 and TRBJ1-1; no reliable D call. This CDR3 is 13 amino acids long. The germline CDR1 and CDR2 sequences are SNHLY and FYNNEI. The V end was cut by 4 bases, the J end by 4 bases, with 10 bases between. The CDR3 sequence: CASSAEGTTEAFF. CDR3 bases: TGTGCCAGCAGTGCCGAGGGTACCACTGAAGCTTTCTTT.

This clone was seen a handful of times. As DNA, the CDR3 is TGCAGTGCTAGATCCCCATACGAGCAGTACTTC. Translation: CSARSPYEQYF. The chain carries TRBV20-1 and TRBJ2-7, with unresolved D. Trimming shortened V by 2 bases and J by 4 bases, and 6 bases separated the two germline ends. The germline V gene encodes CDR1 DFQATT and CDR2 SNEGSKA (reference sequence). The CDR3 loop spans 11 amino acids.

There are a few counts of this clone. This sample also contains other DNA sequences that code for the same CDR3. V gene TRBV30 combines with J gene TRBJ1-2; no clear D gene. Per the germline V gene, CDR1 is GTSNPN and CDR2 is SVGIG (reference sequence). V gave up 0 bases and J gave up 5 bases, with 4 bases separating them. This CDR3 comprises 11 residues. The CDR3: CAWSVGYGYTF. In DNA, the CDR3 is TGTGCCTGGAGTGTAGGGTATGGCTACACCTTC.

This rearrangement joins TRBV19 to TRBJ2-7; D not resolved. The CDR3 extends over 13 amino acids. The germline V gene has CDR1 LNHDA and CDR2 SQIVND (reference sequence). Trimming shortened V by 1 base and J by 3 bases, and 7 bases separated the two germline ends. This CDR3 reads CASSIGNDYEQYF. CDR3 sequence (DNA): TGTGCCAGTAGTATAGGGAACGACTACGAGCAGTACTTC.

This clone was found a few times. This rearrangement joins TRBV11-2 to TRBJ2-2, with D perhaps being TRBD1 or TRBD2 (5 bases each). Trimming left V 2 bases short and J 3 bases short, with 7 bases between. Per germline, CDR1 SGHAT and CDR2 FQNNGV. This CDR3 has 14 amino acids. CDR3 amino acids: CASSLWGYTGELFF. CDR3 coding DNA: TGTGCCAGCAGCTTATGGGGGTACACCGGGGAGCTGTTTTTT. Looking up the rest from reference TRBV11-2 and TRBJ2-2 gives the full variable domain: EAGVAQSPRYKIIEKRQSVAFWCNPISGHATLYWYQQILGQGPKLLIQFQNNGVVDDSQLPKDRFSAERLKGVDSTLKIQPAKLEDSAVYLCASSLWGYTGELFFGEGSRLTVL.

This sequence joins TRBV2 and TRBJ2-7; a weak D match, TRBD1 (6 bases). The germline gives CDR1 SNHLY, CDR2 FYNNEI. The V gene lost 8 bases and the J gene lost 4 bases, with 18 bases spanning the gap. The CDR3 is 14 residues long. CDR3: CASSLQGSRYEQYF. CDR3 nucleotides: TGTGCCAGCTCGTTACAGGGTTCGCGGTACGAGCAGTACTTC.

This clone was seen a few times. The gene calls are TRBV7-9 and TRBJ2-3, with D tentatively TRBD1 (6 bases). With 1 base removed from V and 4 bases from J, the gap between germline ends came to 9 bases. Germline loops: CDR1 SEHNR, CDR2 FQNEAQ (reference sequence). CDR3 length: 14 amino acids. CDR3 bases: TGTGCCAGCAGCTTAGACAGGGACGCAGATACGCAGTATTTT. Translation: CASSLDRDADTQYF.

A note on this clone: Other DNA sequences from this sample encode an identical CDR3 as well. The J gene is TRBJ1-2, the V gene TRBV9; 8 bases line up with TRBD1. The CDR3 length is 14 residues. The V gene's germline CDR1 is SGDLS and CDR2 YYNGEE. Unmatched junction bases numbered 3, after V lost 3 bases and J lost 2 bases. Here the CDR3 DNA reads TGTGCCAGCAGCGCTGGACAGGGAAACTATGGCTACACCTTC. Protein: CASSAGQGNYGYTF.

The chain employs TRBV29-1 and TRBJ2-1; no clear D. The CDR3 has 13 amino acids. Trimming left V 6 bases short and J 0 bases short, with 9 bases between. Germline V gene lookup returns CDR1 SQVTM and CDR2 ANQGSEA. CDR3 loop: CSVRPRSYNEQFF. CDR3 coding DNA: TGCAGCGTCCGGCCGCGCTCCTACAATGAGCAGTTCTTC.

The chain joins TRBV7-2 to TRBJ2-7, with D tentatively TRBD1 or TRBD2 (5 bases each). V was shortened by 5 bases and J by 0 bases, with 17 bases between the two germline ends. The CDR3 sequence is 16 residues long. The germline CDR1 and CDR2 sequences are SGHTA and FQGNSA. CDR3 region: CASSPGGAVSSYEQYF. In DNA, the CDR3 is TGTGCCAGCAGCCCTGGGGGAGCGGTTAGCTCCTACGAGCAGTACTTC.

J is TRBJ2-3 and V is TRBV5-1, with 9 bases aligning to TRBD1. With V trimmed by 3 bases and J by 7 bases, 3 bases remained unmatched. CDR1 is SGHRS and CDR2 is YFSETQ in the germline V gene. The CDR3 loop spans 13 amino acids. This CDR3 reads CASSYGTGNTQYF. The CDR3 DNA reads as TGCGCCAGCAGCTATGGGACAGGGAATACGCAGTATTTT.

The chain carries TRBV1 and TRBJ1-1; the table's D call, TRBD1, was not checked against the DNA. TRBV1 is listed as a pseudogene. The CDR3 length is 15 residues. CDR3 in DNA: TGCACCAGCAGCCAACCCGTTATGGCTTGGTGTGAAGCTTTCTTT. It encodes CTSSQPVMAWCEAFF.

J is TRBJ2-7 and V is TRBV30; 9 bases map to TRBD2. This CDR3 contains 13 residues. The V segment lost 5 bases and the J segment 3 bases; nucleotides outside the gene matches: 5. Looked up from germline, CDR1 is GTSNPN and CDR2 is SVGIG (reference sequence). CDR3 sequence: CAWGREGLYEQYF. In DNA form, the CDR3 reads TGTGCCTGGGGGCGGGAGGGCCTCTACGAGCAGTACTTC.

This clone was detected a few times. The genes are TRBV7-9 and TRBJ2-1; 9 bases line up with TRBD2. The CDR3 covers 16 residues. The J segment lost 3 bases and the V segment lost 2 bases, leaving 5 bases of the junction unmatched. From germline, CDR1 is SEHNR and CDR2 FQNEAQ (reference sequence). DNA for the CDR3: TGTGCCAGCAGCTTAAGTGGCGGGAGGGTCTACAATGAGCAGTTCTTC. This gives the protein CASSLSGGRVYNEQFF.